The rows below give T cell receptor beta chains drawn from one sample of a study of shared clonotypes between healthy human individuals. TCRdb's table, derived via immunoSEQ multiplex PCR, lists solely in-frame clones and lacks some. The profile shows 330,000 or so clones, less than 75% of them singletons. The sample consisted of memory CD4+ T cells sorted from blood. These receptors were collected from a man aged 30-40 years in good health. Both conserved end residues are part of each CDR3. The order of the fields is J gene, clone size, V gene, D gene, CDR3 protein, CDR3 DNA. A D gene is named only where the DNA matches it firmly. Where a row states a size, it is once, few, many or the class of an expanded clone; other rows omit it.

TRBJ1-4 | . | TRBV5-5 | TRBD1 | CASSPTTGVGEKLFF | TGTGCCAGCAGTCCAACTACAGGGGTGGGTGAAAAACTGTTTTTT
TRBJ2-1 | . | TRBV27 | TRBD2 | CASSERESNEQFF | TGTGCCAGCAGCGAGCGGGAGAGCAATGAGCAGTTCTTC
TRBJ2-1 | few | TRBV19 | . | CASSIYSEQFF | TGTGCCAGTAGTATATATTCTGAGCAGTTCTTC
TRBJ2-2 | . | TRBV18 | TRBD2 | CASSRERASGVNTGELFF | TGTGCCAGCTCACGTGAGAGGGCTAGCGGAGTGAACACCGGGGAGCTGTTTTTT
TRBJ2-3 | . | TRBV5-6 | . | CASSRERSFTQYF | TGTGCCAGCAGCCGGGAACGGTCCTTTACGCAGTATTTT
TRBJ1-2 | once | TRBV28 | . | CASSFGGSYGYTF | TGTGCCAGCAGTTTCGGCGGGAGCTATGGCTACACCTTC
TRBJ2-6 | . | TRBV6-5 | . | CASSPTLGANVLTF | TGTGCCAGCAGTCCCACTTTGGGGGCCAACGTCCTGACTTTC
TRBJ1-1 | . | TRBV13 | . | CASSLEGLAFF | TGTGCCAGCAGCTTAGAAGGGCTGGCTTTCTTT
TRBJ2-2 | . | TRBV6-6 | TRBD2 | CASTKAAGGAPGELFF | TGTGCCAGCACAAAGGCGGCGGGAGGGGCCCCCGGGGAGCTGTTTTTT
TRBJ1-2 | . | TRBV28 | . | CASQEPNGRPSNYGYTF | TGTGCCAGTCAGGAACCTAACGGACGGCCATCTAACTATGGCTACACCTTC
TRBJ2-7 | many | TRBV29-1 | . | CSAGVSYEQYF | TGCAGCGCCGGAGTAAGCTACGAGCAGTACTTC
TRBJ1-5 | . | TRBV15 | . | CATSSSPTEYQPQHF | TGTGCCACCAGCAGTTCCCCCACAGAGTATCAGCCCCAGCATTTT
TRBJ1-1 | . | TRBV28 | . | CASSLIPSLTEAFF | TGTGCCAGCAGTTTAATCCCCTCTTTAACTGAAGCTTTCTTT
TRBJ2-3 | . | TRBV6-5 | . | CASTEHPGRTDTQYF | TGTGCCAGCACCGAACATCCGGGCCGCACAGATACGCAGTATTTT
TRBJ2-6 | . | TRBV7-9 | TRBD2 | CASSLLLAGFSGANVLTF | TGTGCCAGCAGCTTATTGCTAGCGGGATTCTCTGGGGCCAACGTCCTGACTTTC
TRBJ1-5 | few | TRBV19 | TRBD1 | CASSMGQGGNQPQHF | TGTGCCAGTAGTATGGGACAGGGGGGCAATCAGCCCCAGCATTTT
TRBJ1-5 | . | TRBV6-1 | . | CASSEAEAVRNQPQHF | TGTGCCAGCAGTGAAGCGGAGGCCGTCCGGAATCAGCCCCAGCATTTT